The 22 T cell receptor beta chains below come from one sample, sequenced in a study of T cell repertoires in cytomegalovirus infection. TCRdb re-analysed the reads in MiXCR, keeping a single row per CDR3 protein. Of under 800,000 distinct CDR3 sequences listed, roughly 26% are singletons. Sequencing was performed on CD8+ T cells from PBMCs. The receptors were sampled from a human donor in good health (CMV status not recorded). Some clones in this sample may be carry-over from other donors' samples.

The chain carries TRBV14 and TRBJ1-2, with 7 bases aligning to TRBD1. J lost 5 bases, V lost 5 bases, and 11 bases had no gene match. In germline, CDR1 is SGHDN, CDR2 FVKESK. The CDR3 has 15 residues. CDR3 sequence: CASSLRTGNGYGYTF. The CDR3, as DNA: TGTGCCAGCAGCTTACGGACAGGAAATGGATATGGCTACACCTTC.

This clonotype was seen many times. The chain uses TRBV6-2 or TRBV6-3 and TRBJ2-1; D is unresolved. The CDR3 has 17 amino acids. The germline V and J ends were trimmed by 0 bases and 0 bases, with 12 bases remaining between them. Germline values: CDR1 MNHEY, CDR2 SVGEGT. The CDR3: CASSYSRRGFSYNEQFF. The CDR3 DNA follows: TGTGCCAGCAGTTACTCGCGCCGCGGTTTCTCCTACAATGAGCAGTTCTTC.

This clonotype was counted only a few times. The chain couples TRBV7-6 to TRBJ2-6; D could derive from TRBD1 or TRBD2 (5 bases each). In germline, CDR1 is SGHVS, CDR2 FNYEAQ. This CDR3 spans 18 amino acids. V was pared by 3 bases and J by 3 bases, with 18 bases between. The DNA of the CDR3 is TGTGCCAGCAGCTTGGGGGTTACAGGACGTGATGGGGCCAACGTCCTGACTTTC. Its protein product is CASSLGVTGRDGANVLTF.

This clonotype was observed a handful of times. V usage is TRBV7-6 and J usage is TRBJ2-3; D is unresolved. This CDR3 contains 13 residues. Per germline, CDR1 SGHVS and CDR2 FNYEAQ. The ends were cut back, 5 bases at V and 5 bases at J, with 11 bases in the middle. For the CDR3, the DNA is TGTGCCAGCAGCCCTCAGAGTGGAGATACGCAGTATTTT. Translating it yields CASSPQSGDTQYF.

The chain uses TRBV7-9 and TRBJ1-4; 7 bases are shared with TRBD1. V gave up 3 bases and J gave up 7 bases; unmatched junction bases: 5. The CDR3 is 14 amino acids. Germline assignment: CDR1 SEHNR and CDR2 FQNEAQ (reference sequence). The CDR3 spells CASSLGQFTEKLFF. The CDR3 DNA reads TGTGCCAGCAGCTTGGGACAGTTTACTGAAAAACTGTTTTTT.

This clonotype has a handful of counts. The chain has TRBV4-1 and TRBJ2-7, with 11 bases identical to TRBD1. This CDR3 comprises 16 residues. J gave up 5 bases and V 0 bases, and 6 bases lay outside the gene matches. The germline CDR1 and CDR2 sequences are MGHRA and YSYEKL. The CDR3 is CASSQDFPGQGDEQYV. DNA for the CDR3: TGCGCCAGCAGCCAAGACTTCCCGGGACAGGGGGACGAGCAGTACGTC.

This clonotype was counted between two and nine times. This chain connects TRBV12-3 or TRBV12-4 to TRBJ1-2; D unclear. V lost 6 bases to trimming and J lost 1 base, with 12 bases between them. This CDR3 is 14 amino acids long. The CDR3 sequence is CASRGDLVNYGYTF. The DNA for the CDR3 is TGTGCCAGCAGGGGCGATTTAGTTAACTATGGCTACACCTTC.

The CDR3 loop is CASSQGAKNIQYF. The CDR3, as DNA: TGTGCCAGCAGCCAGGGGGCCAAAAACATTCAGTACTTC. The chain carries TRBV12-3 or TRBV12-4 and TRBJ2-4; possible D gene TRBD1, 6 bases. This CDR3 comprises 13 residues. V shed 6 bases and J shed 1 base, with 7 bases lying between them.

The chain recombines TRBV28 with TRBJ1-1; D possibly corresponds to TRBD1 (6 bases). V was trimmed by 8 bases and J by 1 base, leaving 23 bases between them. CDR1 and CDR2 (germline): MDHEN, SYDVKM. This CDR3 contains 17 residues. This chain's CDR3 is CASRTSFRDTRNTEAFF. The CDR3 coding sequence is TGTGCCAGCCGAACCTCCTTCCGGGACACCAGGAACACTGAAGCTTTCTTT.

This clonotype was observed a few times. CDR3 coding DNA: TGTGCCAGCAGTCATACTCAAAATGAGCAGTTCTTC. Its translation is CASSHTQNEQFF. This chain links TRBV5-4 with TRBJ2-1; no clear D. Germline loops: CDR1 SGHNT, CDR2 YYREEE (reference sequence). The CDR3 is made up of 12 amino acids. Deletions cut 5 bases from V and 7 bases from J, with 10 bases between.

V and J are TRBV6-6 and TRBJ2-2, with D tentatively TRBD1 (5 bases). The germline gives CDR1 MNHNY, CDR2 SVGAGI (reference sequence). The V gene lost 0 bases and the J gene lost 4 bases, with 12 bases spanning the gap. The CDR3 consists of 16 residues. This CDR3 is CASSYSKRGPTGELFF. The CDR3 DNA reads TGTGCCAGCAGTTACTCGAAAAGGGGTCCCACCGGGGAGCTGTTTTTT.

This clonotype was detected only a few times. The chain combines TRBV6-2 or TRBV6-3 with TRBJ2-1; possibly TRBD1 for D (5 bases). The CDR3 is 14 amino acids. With 3 bases removed from V and 3 bases from J, the gap between germline ends came to 9 bases. Germline assignment: CDR1 MNHEY and CDR2 SVGEGT. The CDR3 DNA reads TGTGCCAGCAGTTATGACAGCATCTACAATGAGCAGTTCTTC. Translation: CASSYDSIYNEQFF.

This clonotype was seen at least ten times. V and J are TRBV28 and TRBJ2-3; D gene unclear. Germline CDR1 MDHEN, CDR2 SYDVKM. The CDR3 covers 11 residues. V lost 6 bases and J 3 bases, leaving 4 bases between the germline ends. In DNA form, the CDR3 reads TGTGCCAGCAGCTTAACAGATACGCAGTATTTT. This encodes CASSLTDTQYF.

The J gene is TRBJ2-1, the V gene TRBV29-1, with D possibly matching TRBD2 (6 bases). This CDR3 spans 12 amino acids. V was pared by 4 bases and J by 6 bases, with 10 bases between. Germline V gene lookup returns CDR1 SQVTM and CDR2 ANQGSEA. In DNA, the CDR3 is TGCAGCGTTGCCCGACTAGGCAATGAGCAGTTCTTC. Its protein product is CSVARLGNEQFF.

This clonotype showed up many times. V and J are TRBV7-6 and TRBJ2-1; D gene unclear. CDR3 length: 14 amino acids. CDR1 is SGHVS, CDR2 FNYEAQ, per germline. The V gene lost 1 base and the J gene lost 9 bases, with 13 bases spanning the gap. The CDR3 region has the DNA TGTGCCAGCAGCTTAGGCGGCCGGGCTGTTGAGCAGTTCTTC. It encodes CASSLGGRAVEQFF.

This sequence joins TRBV28 and TRBJ2-1, with 8 bases aligning to TRBD2. J was trimmed by 7 bases and V by 8 bases; bases with no gene match: 7. Germline V CDR1 and CDR2: MDHEN, SYDVKM. The CDR3 extends over 13 amino acids. The DNA for the CDR3 is TGTGCCAGCCAAGGCCGGGGGGGGAATGAGCAGTTCTTC. Protein product: CASQGRGGNEQFF.

This clonotype appeared a few times. The rearrangement joins TRBV25-1 to TRBJ2-1, with TRBD1 matching over 9 bases. Germline-derived CDR1 and CDR2 are MGHDK and SYGVNS. This CDR3 contains 13 residues. J gave up 10 bases and V 5 bases, and 6 bases lay outside the gene matches. CDR3 DNA sequence: TGTGCCAGCAGTTTAGGACAGGGGCGGGAGCAGTTCTTC. It yields the protein CASSLGQGREQFF.

Concerning this clonotype itself: The junction departs from germline at one end; a sequencing error may be responsible. The chain recombines TRBV6-5 with TRBJ2-3, with 7 bases fitting TRBD2. Germline V gene sequence: CDR1 MNHEY, CDR2 SVGAGI. This CDR3 has 19 residues. The CDR3 nucleotides are TGTGCCAACAGTTACGCCCCTAGCGGACCCTTTTATAGCACAGATACGCAGTATTTT. This gives the protein CANSYAPSGPFYSTDTQYF.

This clonotype was seen more than once but under ten times. The rearrangement uses TRBV6-5 and TRBJ1-4; TRBD1 might be the D (6 bases). This CDR3 has 15 residues. V gave up 0 bases and J gave up 8 bases, with 13 bases separating them. The germline V gene has CDR1 MNHEY and CDR2 SVGAGI. CDR3 amino acids: CASSYSAGEGEKLFF. CDR3 bases: TGTGCCAGCAGTTACTCAGCAGGGGAGGGGGAAAAACTGTTTTTT.

This chain connects TRBV11-2 to TRBJ1-1, with D perhaps TRBD1 (6 bases). The CDR3 has 11 amino acids. V lost 3 bases and J lost 11, with 10 bases in between. Germline V lookup: CDR1 SGHAT, CDR2 FQNNGV. The CDR3 spells CASSFRGWAFF. Here the CDR3 DNA reads TGTGCCAGCAGCTTCAGGGGATGGGCTTTCTTT. The variable domain in full, with the rest retrieved from reference TRBV11-2 and TRBJ1-1, is EAGVAQSPRYKIIEKRQSVAFWCNPISGHATLYWYQQILGQGPKLLIQFQNNGVVDDSQLPKDRFSAERLKGVDSTLKIQPAKLEDSAVYLCASSFRGWAFFGQGTRLTVV.

The chain links TRBV19 to TRBJ2-3, with 8 nucleotides matching TRBD2. The junction had 2 bases not matched to a gene; V was cut back by 2 bases and J by 4 bases. Germline CDR1 LNHDA, CDR2 SQIVND (reference sequence). The CDR3 is 14 residues long. CDR3 residues: CASSIRGGPDTQYF. CDR3 bases: TGTGCCAGTAGTATACGGGGGGGGCCAGATACGCAGTATTTT.

The chain couples TRBV29-1 to TRBJ1-2; no clear D gene. The V gene lost 3 bases and the J gene lost 8 bases, with 10 bases spanning the gap. The germline gives CDR1 SQVTM, CDR2 ANQGSEA. This CDR3 is built from 11 residues. The CDR3 coding sequence is TGCAGCGTTGAGGCGGGTTGGGGCTACACCTTC. Amino acid sequence: CSVEAGWGYTF. The complete variable domain, with remaining parts taken from reference TRBV29-1 and TRBJ1-2, reads SAVISQKPSRDICQRGTSLTIQCQVDSQVTMMFWYRQQPGQSLTLIATANQGSEATYESGFVIDKFPISRPNLTFSTLTVSNMSPEDSSIYLCSVEAGWGYTFGSGTRLTVV.